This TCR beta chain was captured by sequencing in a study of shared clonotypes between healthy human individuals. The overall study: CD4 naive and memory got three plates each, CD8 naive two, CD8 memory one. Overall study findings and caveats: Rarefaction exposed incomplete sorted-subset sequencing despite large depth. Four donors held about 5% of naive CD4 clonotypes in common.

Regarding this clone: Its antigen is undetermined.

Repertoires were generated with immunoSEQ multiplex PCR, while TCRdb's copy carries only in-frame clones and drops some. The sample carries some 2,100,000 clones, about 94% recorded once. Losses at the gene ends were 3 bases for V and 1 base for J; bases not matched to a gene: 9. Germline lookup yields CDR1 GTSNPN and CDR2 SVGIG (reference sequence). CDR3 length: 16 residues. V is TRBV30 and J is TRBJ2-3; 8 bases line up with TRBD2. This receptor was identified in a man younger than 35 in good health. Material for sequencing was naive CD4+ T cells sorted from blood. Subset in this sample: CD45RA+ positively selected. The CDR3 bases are TGTGCCTGGAGCGGGGGCGGGGGGACCCGCACAGATACGCAGTATTTT. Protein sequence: CAWSGGGGTRTDTQYF.